The entry below describes one T cell receptor beta chain. The CDR3 contains 18 residues. V dropped 5 bases and J dropped 7; count of bases not matched to a gene: 17. Germline-derived CDR1 and CDR2 are SGHNT and YENEEA. Method: immunoSEQ multiplex PCR; TCRdb's copy keeps in-frame clones and lacks some. The sample records roughly 200,000 clones, about three quarters being singletons. The data belong to a study of blood T cell repertoires in COVID-19. Patients from Seattle were sampled longitudinally, starting during active infection. The J gene is TRBJ2-3, the V gene TRBV11-3; the match to TRBD2 covers 11 bases. The sequenced material came from peripheral blood. The TCR sequence derives from a woman aged 80 or over with COVID-19, enrolled during active disease. In DNA, the CDR3 is TGTGCCAGCAGCCCTCACCCCCTAGCGGGAGGCGGTGTGAATACGCAGTATTTT. It specifies CASSPHPLAGGGVNTQYF. Full variable domain (rest looked up from reference TRBV11-3 and TRBJ2-3): EAGVVQSPRYKIIEKKQPVAFWCNPISGHNTLYWYLQNLGQGPELLIRYENEEAVDDSQLPKDRFSAERLKGVDSTLKIQPAELGDSAVYLCASSPHPLAGGGVNTQYFGPGTRLTVL.